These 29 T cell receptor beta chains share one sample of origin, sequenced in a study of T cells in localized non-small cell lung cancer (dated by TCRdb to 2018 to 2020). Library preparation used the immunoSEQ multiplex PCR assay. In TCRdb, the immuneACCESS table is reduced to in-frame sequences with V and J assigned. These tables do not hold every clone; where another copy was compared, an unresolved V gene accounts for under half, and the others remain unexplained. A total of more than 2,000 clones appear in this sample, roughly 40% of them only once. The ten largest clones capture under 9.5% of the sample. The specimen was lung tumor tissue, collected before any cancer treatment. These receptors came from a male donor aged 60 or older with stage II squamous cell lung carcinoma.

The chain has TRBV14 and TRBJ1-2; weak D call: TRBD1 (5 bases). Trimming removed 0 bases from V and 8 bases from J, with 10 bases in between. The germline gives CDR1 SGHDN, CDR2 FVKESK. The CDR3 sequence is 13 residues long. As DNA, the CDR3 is TGTGCCAGCAGCCAAGATGTGGGGGTCGGCTACACCTTC. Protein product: CASSQDVGVGYTF.

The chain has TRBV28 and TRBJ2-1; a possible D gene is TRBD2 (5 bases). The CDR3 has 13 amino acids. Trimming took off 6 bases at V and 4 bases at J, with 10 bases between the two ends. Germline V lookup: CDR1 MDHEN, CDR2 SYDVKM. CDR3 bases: TGTGCCAGCAGAGGACTCGTTTACAATGAGCAGTTCTTC. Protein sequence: CASRGLVYNEQFF.

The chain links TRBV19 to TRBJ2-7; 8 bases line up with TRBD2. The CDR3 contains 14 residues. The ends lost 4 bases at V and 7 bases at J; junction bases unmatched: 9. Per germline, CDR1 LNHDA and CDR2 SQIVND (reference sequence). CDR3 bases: TGTGCCAGTAGTACCTACGGGAGGGCCAGGGAGCAGTACTTC. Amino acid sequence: CASSTYGRAREQYF.

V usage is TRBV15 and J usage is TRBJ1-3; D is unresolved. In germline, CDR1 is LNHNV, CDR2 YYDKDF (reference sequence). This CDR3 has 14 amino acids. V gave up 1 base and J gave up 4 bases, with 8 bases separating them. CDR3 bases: TGTGCCACCAGCAGAGGGGGTTCCGGAAACACCATATATTTT. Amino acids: CATSRGGSGNTIYF.

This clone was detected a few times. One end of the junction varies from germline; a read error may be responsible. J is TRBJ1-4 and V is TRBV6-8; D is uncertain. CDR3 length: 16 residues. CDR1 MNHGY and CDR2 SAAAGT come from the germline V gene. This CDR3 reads CASNGRRVSTNEKLFF. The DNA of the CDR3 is TGTGCCAGCAACGGACGCCGGGTCTCAACTAATGAAAAATTGTTTTTT.

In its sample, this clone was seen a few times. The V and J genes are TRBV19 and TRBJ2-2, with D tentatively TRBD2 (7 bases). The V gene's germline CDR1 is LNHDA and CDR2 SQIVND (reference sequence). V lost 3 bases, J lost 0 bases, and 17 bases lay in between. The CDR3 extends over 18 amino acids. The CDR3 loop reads CASSIGAGEGANTGELFF. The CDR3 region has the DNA TGTGCCAGTAGTATTGGTGCGGGAGAGGGGGCGAACACCGGGGAGCTGTTTTTT.

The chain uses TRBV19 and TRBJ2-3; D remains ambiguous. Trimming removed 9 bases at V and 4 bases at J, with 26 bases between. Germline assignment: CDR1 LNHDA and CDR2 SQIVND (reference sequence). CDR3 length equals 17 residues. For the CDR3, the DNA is TGTGCCAGGGCCCGTGAGATTCGTCTAATCGCACCAGATACGCAGTATTTT. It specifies CARAREIRLIAPDTQYF.

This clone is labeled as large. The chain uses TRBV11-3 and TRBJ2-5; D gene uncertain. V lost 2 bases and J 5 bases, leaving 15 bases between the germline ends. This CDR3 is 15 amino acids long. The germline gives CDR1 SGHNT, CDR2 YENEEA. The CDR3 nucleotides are TGTGCCAGCAGCTTAAGTTCGGATAGGGTGGAGACCCAGTACTTC. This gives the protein CASSLSSDRVETQYF.

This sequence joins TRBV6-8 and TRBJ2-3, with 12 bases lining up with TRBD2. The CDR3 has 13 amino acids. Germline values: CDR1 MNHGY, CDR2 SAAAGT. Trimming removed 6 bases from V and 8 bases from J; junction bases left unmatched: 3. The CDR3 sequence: CASRLLAGGTQYF. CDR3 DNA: TGTGCCAGCAGGTTACTAGCGGGAGGTACGCAGTATTTT.

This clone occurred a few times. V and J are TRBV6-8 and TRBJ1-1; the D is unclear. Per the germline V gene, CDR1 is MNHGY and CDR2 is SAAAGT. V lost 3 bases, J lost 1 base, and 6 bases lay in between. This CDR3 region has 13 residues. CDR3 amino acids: CASSYKRNTEAFF. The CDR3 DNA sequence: TGTGCCAGCAGTTATAAACGGAACACTGAAGCTTTCTTT.

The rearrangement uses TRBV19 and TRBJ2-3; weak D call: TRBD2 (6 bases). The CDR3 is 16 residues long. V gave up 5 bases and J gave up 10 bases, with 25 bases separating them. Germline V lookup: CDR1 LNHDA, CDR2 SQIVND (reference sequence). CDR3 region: CASSEPRGRTLRSQYF. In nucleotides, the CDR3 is TGTGCCAGTAGTGAACCTCGGGGGAGGACGCTAAGGTCGCAGTATTTT.

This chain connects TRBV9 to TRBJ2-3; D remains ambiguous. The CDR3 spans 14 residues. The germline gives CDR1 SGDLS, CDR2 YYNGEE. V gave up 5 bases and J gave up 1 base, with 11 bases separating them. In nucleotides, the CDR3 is TGTGCCAGCAGTGGGAACGGCCGCACAGATACGCAGTATTTT. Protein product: CASSGNGRTDTQYF.

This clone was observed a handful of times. CDR3 amino acids: CASSLRWDGLYNEQFF. The CDR3 bases are TGTGCCAGCAGCCTAAGATGGGACGGACTATACAATGAGCAGTTCTTC. The chain links TRBV11-3 to TRBJ2-1; TRBD2 is a possible D gene (6 bases). The CDR3 covers 16 residues. The germline gives CDR1 SGHNT, CDR2 YENEEA. Trimming took off 5 bases at V and 4 bases at J, with 18 bases between the two ends.

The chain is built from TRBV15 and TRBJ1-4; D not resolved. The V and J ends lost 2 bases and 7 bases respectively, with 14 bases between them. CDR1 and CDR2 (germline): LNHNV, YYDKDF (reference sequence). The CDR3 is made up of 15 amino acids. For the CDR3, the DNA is TGTGCCACCAGCAGACGGGTTGGGCCAAGTGAAAAACTGTTTTTT. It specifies CATSRRVGPSEKLFF.

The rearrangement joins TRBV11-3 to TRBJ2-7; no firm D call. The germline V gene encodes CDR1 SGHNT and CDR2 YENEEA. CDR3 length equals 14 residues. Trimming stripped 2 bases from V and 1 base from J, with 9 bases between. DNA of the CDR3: TGTGCCAGCAGCTTACCGGGTTTTTCCTACGAGCAGTACTTC. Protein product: CASSLPGFSYEQYF.

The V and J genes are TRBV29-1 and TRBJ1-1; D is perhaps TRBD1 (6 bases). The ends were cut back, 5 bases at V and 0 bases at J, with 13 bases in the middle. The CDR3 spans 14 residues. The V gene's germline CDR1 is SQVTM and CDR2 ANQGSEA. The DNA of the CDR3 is TGCAGCGTTTCAAGGGGGGCCTTGAACACTGAAGCTTTCTTT. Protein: CSVSRGALNTEAFF.

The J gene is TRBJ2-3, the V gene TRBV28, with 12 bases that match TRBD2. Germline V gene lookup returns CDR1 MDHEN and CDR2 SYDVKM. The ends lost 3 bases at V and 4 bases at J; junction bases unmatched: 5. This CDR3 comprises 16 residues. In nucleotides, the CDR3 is TGTGCCAGCAGTTTTCCGACTAGCGGGAGAGCAGATACGCAGTATTTT. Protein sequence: CASSFPTSGRADTQYF. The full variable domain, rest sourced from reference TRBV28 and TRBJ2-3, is DVKVTQSSRYLVKRTGEKVFLECVQDMDHENMFWYRQDPGLGLRLIYFSYDVKMKEKGDIPEGYSVSREKKERFSLILESASTNQTSMYLCASSFPTSGRADTQYFGPGTRLTVL.

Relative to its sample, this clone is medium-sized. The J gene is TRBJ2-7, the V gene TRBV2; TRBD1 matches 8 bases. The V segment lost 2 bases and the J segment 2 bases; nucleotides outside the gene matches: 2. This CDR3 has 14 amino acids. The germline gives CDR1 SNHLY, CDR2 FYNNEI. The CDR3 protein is CASSERDRPYEQYF. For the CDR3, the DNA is TGTGCCAGCAGTGAAAGGGACAGGCCCTACGAGCAGTACTTC.

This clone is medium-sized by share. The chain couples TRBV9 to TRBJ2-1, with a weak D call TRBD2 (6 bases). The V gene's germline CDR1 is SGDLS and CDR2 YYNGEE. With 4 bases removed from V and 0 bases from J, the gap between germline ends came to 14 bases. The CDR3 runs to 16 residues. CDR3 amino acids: CASSPRWGVSYNEQFF. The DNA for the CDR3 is TGTGCCAGCAGCCCTCGATGGGGGGTCTCCTACAATGAGCAGTTCTTC.

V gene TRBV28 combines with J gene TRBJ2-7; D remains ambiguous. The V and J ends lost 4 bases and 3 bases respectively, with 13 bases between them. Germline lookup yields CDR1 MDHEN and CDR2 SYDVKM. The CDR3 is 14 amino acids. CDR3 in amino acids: CASSSISANYEQYF. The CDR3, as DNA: TGTGCCAGCAGTTCAATTAGTGCAAACTACGAGCAGTACTTC.

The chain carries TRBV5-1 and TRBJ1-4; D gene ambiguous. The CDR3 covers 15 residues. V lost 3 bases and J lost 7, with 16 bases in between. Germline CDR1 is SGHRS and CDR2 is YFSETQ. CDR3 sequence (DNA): TGCGCCAGCAGCTCACAAGGTGGAACCGCTGAAAAACTGTTTTTT. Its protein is CASSSQGGTAEKLFF.

DNA for the CDR3: TGCGCCAGCAGCTTGGACAGGGGACCTTACAATGAGCAGTTCTTC. It is translated as CASSLDRGPYNEQFF. V and J are TRBV5-1 and TRBJ2-1; 7 bases align to TRBD1. The CDR3 length is 15 residues. Germline V gene data show CDR1 as SGHRS and CDR2 as YFSETQ. The V segment lost 0 bases and the J segment 4 bases; nucleotides outside the gene matches: 4.

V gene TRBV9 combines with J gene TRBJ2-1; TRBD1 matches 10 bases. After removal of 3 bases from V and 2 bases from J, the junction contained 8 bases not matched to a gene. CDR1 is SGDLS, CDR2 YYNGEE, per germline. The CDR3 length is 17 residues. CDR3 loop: CASSGQLGQGAYNEQFF. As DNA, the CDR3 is TGTGCCAGCAGCGGCCAATTAGGACAGGGGGCCTACAATGAGCAGTTCTTC.

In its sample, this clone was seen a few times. The CDR3 DNA sequence: TGTGCCATCAGTGAGGGTAGCGGACAGGGAAAAGAGACCCAGTACTTC. Translated, it gives CAISEGSGQGKETQYF. The chain uses TRBV10-3 and TRBJ2-5, with 8 positions matching TRBD1. The CDR3 runs to 16 residues. Germline CDR1 ENHRY, CDR2 SYGVKD. After removal of 2 bases from V and 3 bases from J, the junction contained 8 bases not matched to a gene.

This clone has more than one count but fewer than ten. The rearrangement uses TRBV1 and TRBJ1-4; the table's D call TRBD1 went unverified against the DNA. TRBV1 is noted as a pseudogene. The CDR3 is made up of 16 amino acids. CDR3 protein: CASSHGPQQGGEKLFF. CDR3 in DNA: TGCGCCAGCAGCCATGGGCCACAACAGGGCGGGGAAAAACTGTTTTTT.

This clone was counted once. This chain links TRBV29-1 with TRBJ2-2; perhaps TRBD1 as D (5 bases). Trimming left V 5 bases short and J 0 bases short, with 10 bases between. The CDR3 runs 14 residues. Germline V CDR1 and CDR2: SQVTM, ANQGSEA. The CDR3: CSVRWTTNTGELFF. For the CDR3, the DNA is TGCAGCGTTCGTTGGACAACGAACACCGGGGAGCTGTTTTTT.

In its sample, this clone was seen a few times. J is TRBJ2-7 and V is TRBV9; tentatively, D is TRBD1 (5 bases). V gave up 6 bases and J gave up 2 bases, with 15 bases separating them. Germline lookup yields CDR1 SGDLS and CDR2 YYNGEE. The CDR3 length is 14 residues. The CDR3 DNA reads TGTGCCAGCACTCCAGGGCAGCACACCTACGAGCAGTACTTC. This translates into CASTPGQHTYEQYF.

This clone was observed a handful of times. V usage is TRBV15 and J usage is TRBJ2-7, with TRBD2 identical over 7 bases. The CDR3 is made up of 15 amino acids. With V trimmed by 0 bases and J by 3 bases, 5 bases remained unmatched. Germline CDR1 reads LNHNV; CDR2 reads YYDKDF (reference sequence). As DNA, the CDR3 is TGTGCCACCAGCAGAGATGGGGCTAGCGGCTACGAGCAGTACTTC. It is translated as CATSRDGASGYEQYF.

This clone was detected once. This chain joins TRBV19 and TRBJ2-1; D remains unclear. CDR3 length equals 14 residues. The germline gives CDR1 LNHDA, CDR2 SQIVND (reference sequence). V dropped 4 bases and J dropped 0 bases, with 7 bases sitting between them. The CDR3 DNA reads TGTGCCAGTAGTACTCAAGCCTCCTACAATGAGCAGTTCTTC. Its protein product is CASSTQASYNEQFF.